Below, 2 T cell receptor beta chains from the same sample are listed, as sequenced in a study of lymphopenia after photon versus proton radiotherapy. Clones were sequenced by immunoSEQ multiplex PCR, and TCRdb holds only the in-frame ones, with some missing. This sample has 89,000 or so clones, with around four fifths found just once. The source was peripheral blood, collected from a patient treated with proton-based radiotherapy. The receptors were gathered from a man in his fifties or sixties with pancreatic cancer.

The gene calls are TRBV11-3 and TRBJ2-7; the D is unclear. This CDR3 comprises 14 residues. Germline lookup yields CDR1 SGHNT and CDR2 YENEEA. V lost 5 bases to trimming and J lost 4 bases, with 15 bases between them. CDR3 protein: CASSPGGRRYEQYF. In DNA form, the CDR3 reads TGTGCCAGCAGCCCGGGCGGCCGTAGGTACGAGCAGTACTTC. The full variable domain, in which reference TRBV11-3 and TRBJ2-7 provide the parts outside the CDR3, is EAGVVQSPRYKIIEKKQPVAFWCNPISGHNTLYWYLQNLGQGPELLIRYENEEAVDDSQLPKDRFSAERLKGVDSTLKIQPAELGDSAVYLCASSPGGRRYEQYFGPGTRLTVT.

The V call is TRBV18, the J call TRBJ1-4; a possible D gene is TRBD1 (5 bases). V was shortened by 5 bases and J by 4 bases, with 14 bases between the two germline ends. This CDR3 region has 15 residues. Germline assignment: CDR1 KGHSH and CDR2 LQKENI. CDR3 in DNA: TGTGCCAGCTCAACCAGACAGCAGTATAATGAAAAACTGTTTTTT. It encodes CASSTRQQYNEKLFF.